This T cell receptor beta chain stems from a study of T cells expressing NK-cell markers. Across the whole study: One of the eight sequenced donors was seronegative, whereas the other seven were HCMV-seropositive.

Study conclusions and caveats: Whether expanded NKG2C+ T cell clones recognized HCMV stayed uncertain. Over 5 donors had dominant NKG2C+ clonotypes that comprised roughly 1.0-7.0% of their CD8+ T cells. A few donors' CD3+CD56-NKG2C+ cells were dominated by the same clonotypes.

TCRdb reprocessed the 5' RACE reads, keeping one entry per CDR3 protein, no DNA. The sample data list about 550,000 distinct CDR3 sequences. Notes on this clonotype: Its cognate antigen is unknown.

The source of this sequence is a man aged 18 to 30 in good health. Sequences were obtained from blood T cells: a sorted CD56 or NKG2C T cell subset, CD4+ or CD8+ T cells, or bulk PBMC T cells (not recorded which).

The CDR3 protein is CSVEDGLAGGFSRETQYF. The rearrangement joins TRBV29-1 to TRBJ2-5; checking the TCRdb D call of TRBD2 is not possible without DNA. The CDR3 extends over 18 amino acids. Germline V CDR1 and CDR2: SQVTM, ANQGSEA.